What follows is one T cell receptor (beta chain) and its context. This record belongs to a study of blood T cell repertoires in COVID-19. Looking at the study overall: PBMCs, B-cell-depleted T cells, or T cells provided the cDNA or gDNA that made up the material.

The protocol was immunoSEQ multiplex PCR, while the TCRdb copy is restricted to in-frame clones and leaves out a portion. The repertoire includes about 230,000 clones, approximately 90% of them detected once, and roughly 10% sits in the top ten. Germline CDR1 is MNHEY and CDR2 is SVGAGI. V was pared by 4 bases and J by 4 bases, with 11 bases between. This CDR3 has 14 amino acids. Living in about two dozen US areas, the participants were between about 18 and 100 years of age. Sequenced sample: PBMCs or T cells enriched from blood (not recorded which). This sequence joins TRBV6-5 and TRBJ1-5; TRBD1 is a possible D gene (6 bases). This TCR derives from a man aged 30 to 45 who had recovered from COVID-19. The CDR3 loop reads CASSLQGTNQPQHF. The DNA of the CDR3 is TGTGCCAGCAGTTTACAGGGAACTAATCAGCCCCAGCATTTT.